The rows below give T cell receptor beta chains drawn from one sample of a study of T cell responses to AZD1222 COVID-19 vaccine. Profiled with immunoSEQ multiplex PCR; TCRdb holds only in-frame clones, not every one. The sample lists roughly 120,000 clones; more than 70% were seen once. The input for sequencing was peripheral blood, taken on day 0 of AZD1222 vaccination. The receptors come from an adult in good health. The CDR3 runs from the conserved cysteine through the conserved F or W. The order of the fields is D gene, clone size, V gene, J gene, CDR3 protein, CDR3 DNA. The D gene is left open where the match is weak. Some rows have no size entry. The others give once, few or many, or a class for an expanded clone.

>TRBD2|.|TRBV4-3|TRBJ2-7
CASSLGTSGVYEQYF
TGCGCCAGCAGCCTTGGGACTAGCGGGGTCTACGAGCAGTACTTC
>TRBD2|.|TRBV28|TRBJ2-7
CASNLAGESYEQYF
TGTGCCAGCAACCTAGCGGGAGAAAGCTACGAGCAGTACTTC
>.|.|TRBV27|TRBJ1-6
CASSLQGESPLHF
TGTGCCAGCAGTCTACAGGGAGAGTCACCCCTCCACTTT
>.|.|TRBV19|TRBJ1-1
CASSIVGRGRTEAFF
TGTGCCAGTAGTATAGTAGGCAGGGGAAGGACTGAAGCTTTCTTT
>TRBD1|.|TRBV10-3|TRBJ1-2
CAISESRDSHYGYTF
TGTGCCATCAGTGAGTCGAGGGACAGCCACTATGGCTACACCTTC
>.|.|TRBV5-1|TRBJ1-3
CARTGFLYTIYF
TGCGCCAGGACGGGATTTTTGTACACCATATATTTT
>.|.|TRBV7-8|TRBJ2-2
CASRWGGGTGELFF
TGTGCCAGCAGGTGGGGAGGGGGCACCGGGGAGCTGTTTTTT
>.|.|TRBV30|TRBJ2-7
CAWQGMGAEQYF
TGTGCCTGGCAGGGGATGGGAGCCGAGCAGTACTTC
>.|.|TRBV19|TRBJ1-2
CASSTQGGGGYTF
TGTGCCAGTAGTACCCAGGGCGGAGGTGGCTACACCTTC
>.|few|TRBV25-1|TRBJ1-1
CASSADASEAFF
TGTGCCAGCAGTGCCGACGCCTCAGAAGCTTTCTTT
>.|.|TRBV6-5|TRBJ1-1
CASSYSVQGNTEAFF
TGTGCCAGCAGTTACTCGGTACAGGGAAACACTGAAGCTTTCTTT
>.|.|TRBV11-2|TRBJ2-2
CASSLDTVTGELFF
TGTGCCAGCAGCTTAGACACGGTGACCGGGGAGCTGTTTTTT
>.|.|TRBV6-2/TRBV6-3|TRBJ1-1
CASSIREYSEAFF
TGTGCCAGCAGTATCAGGGAATACTCTGAAGCTTTCTTT
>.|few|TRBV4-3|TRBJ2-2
CASSQDGDMAGELFF
TGCGCCAGCAGCCAAGATGGGGATATGGCCGGGGAGCTGTTTTTT
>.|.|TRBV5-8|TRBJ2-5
CASSFAGQSVTGRETQYF
TGTGCCAGCAGCTTCGCGGGACAATCAGTCACAGGGAGGGAGACCCAGTACTTC
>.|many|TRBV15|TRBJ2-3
CATSRSRDADTQYF
TGTGCCACCAGCAGGAGCCGCGATGCAGATACGCAGTATTTT
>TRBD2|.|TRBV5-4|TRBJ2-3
CASRTGLDLTDTQYF
TGTGCCAGCAGAACCGGACTAGATCTCACAGATACGCAGTATTTT
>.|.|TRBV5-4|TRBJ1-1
CASSLDRMNTEAFF
TGTGCCAGCAGCTTAGACAGAATGAACACTGAAGCTTTCTTT
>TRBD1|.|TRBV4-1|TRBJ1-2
CASSPGTGDGYTF
TGCGCCAGCAGCCCCGGGACAGGGGATGGCTACACCTTC
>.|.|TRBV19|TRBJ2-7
CASSPGLGGPYEQYF
TGTGCCAGTAGTCCGGGCTTAGGAGGGCCCTACGAGCAGTACTTC
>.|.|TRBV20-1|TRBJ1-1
CSASSNTEAFF
TGCAGTGCTAGTAGTAACACTGAAGCTTTCTTT
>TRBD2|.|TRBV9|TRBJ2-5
CASSVGTSRMQYF
TGTGCCAGCAGCGTGGGGACTAGCAGGATGCAGTACTTC
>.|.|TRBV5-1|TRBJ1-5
CASSFFGSSNQPQHF
TGCGCCAGCAGCTTTTTTGGGTCCAGCAATCAGCCCCAGCATTTT
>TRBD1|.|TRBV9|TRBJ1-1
CASSDRTGMDTEAFF
TGTGCCAGCAGCGACCGGACAGGGATGGACACTGAAGCTTTCTTT
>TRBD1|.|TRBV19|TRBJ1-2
CASRPEQATGDYGYTF
TGTGCCAGTAGACCGGAACAAGCGACAGGGGACTATGGCTACACCTTC
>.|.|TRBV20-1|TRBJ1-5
CSASRPGSGNQPQHF
TGCAGTGCTAGTAGGCCAGGTAGTGGCAATCAGCCCCAGCATTTT
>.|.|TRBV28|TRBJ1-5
CASSQPPGADQPQHF
TGTGCCAGCAGCCAACCGCCAGGGGCCGATCAGCCCCAGCATTTT
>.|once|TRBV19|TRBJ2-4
CASSIGRPDRKLAKNIQYF
TGTGCCAGTAGTATAGGGCGACCTGACAGGAAATTAGCCAAAAACATTCAGTACTTC